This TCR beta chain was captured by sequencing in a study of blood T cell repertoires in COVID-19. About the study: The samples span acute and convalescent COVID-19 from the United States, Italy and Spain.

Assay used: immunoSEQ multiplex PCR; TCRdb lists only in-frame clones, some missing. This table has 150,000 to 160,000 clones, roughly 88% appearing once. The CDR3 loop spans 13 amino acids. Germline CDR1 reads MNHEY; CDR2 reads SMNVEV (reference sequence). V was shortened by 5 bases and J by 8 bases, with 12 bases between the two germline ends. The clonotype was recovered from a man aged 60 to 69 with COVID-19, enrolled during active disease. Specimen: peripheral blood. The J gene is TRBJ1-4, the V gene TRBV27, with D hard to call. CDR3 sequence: CASSRGGREKLFF. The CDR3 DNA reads TGTGCCAGCAGTCGGGGAGGTCGAGAAAAACTGTTTTTT.